The entry below describes one T cell receptor beta chain. The antigen is unknown. UMIs were added to TCR cDNA along with a universal primer site when it was made by 5'RACE template switching. TCRdb redid the calling of the 5' RACE reads with MiXCR, one entry per CDR3 protein. The sample contains a few hundred thousand distinct CDR3 sequences, under 20% of which appear only once. The data derive from a study of T cells after yellow fever vaccination. On the study more broadly: The fractions with low cell numbers were processed using SMART-Seq v4 Ultra Low Input.

The CDR3 runs to 15 residues. Germline CDR1 SGDLS, CDR2 YYNGEE. V lost 0 bases to trimming and J lost 6 bases; unmatched junction nucleotides: 5. Overall study findings and caveats: From the bulk population, abundant clonotypes could contaminate and appear within FACS-sorted repertoires. Once the booster was given, most primary-vaccination clones reappeared, at approximately 97% for CD4 and roughly 90% for CD8.

Here the sequenced sample was PBMCs, taken before the yellow fever booster vaccination. The chain is built from TRBV9 and TRBJ2-2; 7 bases align to TRBD2. This sequence was found in a man aged 18 to 29 who received the YFV17D yellow fever vaccine. Here the CDR3 DNA reads TGTGCCAGCAGCGTAGCTTACCGGGAGGCCGGGGAGCTGTTTTTT. Encoded protein: CASSVAYREAGELFF. Filled out from reference TRBV9 and TRBJ2-2, the complete variable domain reads DSGVTQTPKHLITATGQRVTLRCSPRSGDLSVYWYQQSLDQGLQFLIQYYNGEERAKGNILERFSAQQFPDLHSELNLSSLELGDSALYFCASSVAYREAGELFFGEGSRLTVL.